The present TCR beta chain was sequenced within a study of cytomegalovirus exposure and HLA in healthy donors. This CDR3 contains 12 residues. Germline V gene lookup returns CDR1 KGHSH and CDR2 LQKENI. The V end lost 1 base, the J end lost 10 bases, and 10 bases lay between the germline ends. A remark on this clone: Its antigen remains unknown.

The donors were healthy bone marrow donors. Notes on the study in general: Fewer N-insertions (relative to the 666-donor mean) were reportedly seen in an Asian-associated ancestry cluster in a later analysis.

PCR involved 60 Vbeta and 13 Jbeta primers. Data came from immunoSEQ multiplex PCR; TCRdb stores just in-frame clones and leaves some out. The table includes around 150,000 clones, about 80% detected once. The chain carries TRBV18 and TRBJ1-1; D call uncertain. The material sequenced was PBMCs. The TCR sequence derives from a man between 18 and 29 years old in good health and CMV-seronegative. The CDR3 region has the DNA TGTGCCAGCTCACCACTCGCAGGTGGAGCTTTCTTT. This encodes CASSPLAGGAFF.